A selection of T cell receptor beta chains follows, all from one sample in a study of blood T cells in healthy people across ages. Using its own MiXCR run on the 5' RACE reads, TCRdb lists one record per CDR3 protein. The repertoire has 790,000 or so distinct CDR3 sequences, 35% to 60% of them found once; the top ten carry roughly 18%. Input material: blood. The receptors here all came from a man older than 75 in good health. The CDR3 runs from the conserved cysteine through the conserved F or W. The D gene is left open where the match is weak. Clone size is stated in some rows and not others, as once, few, many or a class when expanded.

TRBJ2-7	.	TRBV27	TRBD1	TGTGCCAGCAGTTTAAGGGACAGAGACTACGAGCAGTACTTC	CASSLRDRDYEQYF
TRBJ2-5	.	TRBV30	.	TGTGCCTGGAGTGTAAACAGGGCCAATGAGCAGTACTTC	CAWSVNRANEQYF
TRBJ2-6	few	TRBV25-1	TRBD1	TGTGCCAGCACGAATAAAAGGACAGGGGGCCCCTCTGGGGCCAACGTCCTGACTTTC	CASTNKRTGGPSGANVLTF
TRBJ2-7	.	TRBV20-1	.	TGCAGTGCTAGAGATCCCAGGCGTTCCTACGAGCAGTACTTC	CSARDPRRSYEQYF
TRBJ2-5	.	TRBV4-1	TRBD2	TGCGCCAGCAGCGCCCGTAGCGGGAGTGACAATGAGCAGTACTTC	CASSARSGSDNEQYF
TRBJ2-1	.	TRBV29-1	.	TGCAGCGTTGAAAGTGTAGGTGGGGATGAGCAGTTCTTC	CSVESVGGDEQFF
TRBJ2-5	.	TRBV5-1	TRBD2	TGCGCCAGCAGCTTGTGGGGTAGCGGGACGGACAATGAGCAGTACTTC	CASSLWGSGTDNEQYF
TRBJ1-5	.	TRBV2	.	TGTGCCAGCAGTGATCGTTCAGGGGGCAATCAGCCCCAGCATTTT	CASSDRSGGNQPQHF
TRBJ2-1	few	TRBV28	TRBD2	TGTGCCAGCAAGGAGGGAGGGAACTCCTACAATGAGCAGTTCTTC	CASKEGGNSYNEQFF
TRBJ2-3	.	TRBV6-2/TRBV6-3	.	TGTGCCAGCAGACGAGACTTCACAGATACGCAGTATTTT	CASRRDFTDTQYF
TRBJ2-7	.	TRBV29-1	.	TGCAGCGTTGCGGACGTCTACGAGCAGTACTTC	CSVADVYEQYF
TRBJ2-3	.	TRBV20-1	TRBD2	TGCAGTGCTTCCCAACGGGGGGAAAGCACAGATACGCAGTATTTT	CSASQRGESTDTQYF
TRBJ1-2	.	TRBV5-5	.	TGTGCCAGCAGCCCAGCAGGGGAGGGCTATGGCTACACCTTC	CASSPAGEGYGYTF
TRBJ2-5	few	TRBV7-2	.	TGTGCCAGCACCCCGGGGGCTTTCCGCAACCAAGAGACCCAGTACTTC	CASTPGAFRNQETQYF
TRBJ2-7	few	TRBV29-1	TRBD2	TGCAGCGTGAGGACTAGCGGGAGGACCCAATCCTACGAGCAGTACTTC	CSVRTSGRTQSYEQYF
TRBJ2-3	.	TRBV5-1	TRBD2	TGCGCCAGCAGCTCCAACCTAGCGGGAGGAGGCACAGATACGCAGTATTTT	CASSSNLAGGGTDTQYF
TRBJ2-3	few	TRBV29-1	TRBD2	TGCAGCGTTGGATTAGCGGGAGGGAGGGCAGATACGCAGTATTTT	CSVGLAGGRADTQYF
TRBJ2-5	.	TRBV6-2/TRBV6-3	TRBD2	TGTGCCGGCAGTTACCGCCCGGGACTAGCGGAAGAGACCCAGTACTTC	CAGSYRPGLAEETQYF
TRBJ2-7	few	TRBV5-1	TRBD1	TGCGCCAGCAGCCCCGGGACAGGACAGCCCCTCTACGAGCAGTACTTC	CASSPGTGQPLYEQYF
TRBJ2-7	.	TRBV14	TRBD2	TGTGCCAGCAGCCAAGGGGGACTAGCGGGATTTTACGAGCAGTACTTC	CASSQGGLAGFYEQYF
TRBJ2-1	few	TRBV20-1	TRBD2	TGCAGTGCTAGAGGCGGAGCGGGAGGCGTTATCAATGAGCAGTTCTTC	CSARGGAGGVINEQFF
TRBJ2-3	.	TRBV13	.	TGTGCCAGCAGCTTAGGCGTAGAAGGAGGAGGGGCAGATACGCAGTATTTT	CASSLGVEGGGADTQYF
TRBJ2-5	.	TRBV20-1	TRBD2	TGCAGTGCTAGTAGCAGGCTAGCGGGACGCAATGAGCAGTACTTC	CSASSRLAGRNEQYF
TRBJ2-1	few	TRBV27	TRBD2	TGTGCCACCCGGGGAGGAAGCGGGAGGATTGAGCAGTTCTTC	CATRGGSGRIEQFF
TRBJ2-7	.	TRBV4-2	.	TGTGCCAGCAGCCAAGGTGGACCCCTACCCGACCCCCCGGGATTAGGTGCCGAGCAGTACTTC	CASSQGGPLPDPPGLGAEQYF
TRBJ1-5	.	TRBV20-1	TRBD1	TGCAGTGCTAGTCGGACAGGGGAACAGCCCCAGCATTTT	CSASRTGEQPQHF
TRBJ1-2	.	TRBV24-1	.	TGTGCCACCAGCCAGACATCAGGGGCGTTCGGTGGCTACACCTTC	CATSQTSGAFGGYTF
TRBJ2-7	.	TRBV6-1	TRBD1	TGTGCCAGCAGCTCGGGACAGGGGCTGGCTCAGAGCTCCTACAATGAGCAGTACTTC	CASSSGQGLAQSSYNEQYF
TRBJ2-1	.	TRBV3-1	.	TGTGCCAGCAGCCAAACAGAGGGCCTAAGGGTGGATGAGCAGTTCTTC	CASSQTEGLRVDEQFF
TRBJ2-5	many	TRBV5-4	.	TGTGCCAGCAGCTTGGATGCAGGCGATGAGACCCAGTACTTC	CASSLDAGDETQYF
TRBJ1-2	.	TRBV6-5	.	TGTGCCAGCAGCTCGACACGTTTTGGCTACACCTTC	CASSSTRFGYTF
TRBJ1-6	.	TRBV7-2	TRBD1	TGTGCCAGCAGCCATCAACCAACGACAGGGAGAGGTTCACCCCTCCACTTT	CASSHQPTTGRGSPLHF
TRBJ2-5	.	TRBV20-1	TRBD2	TGCAGTGCTAGTTCGGAGCGGGAGGGTGAAGAGACCCAGTACTTC	CSASSEREGEETQYF
TRBJ2-1	.	TRBV6-4	TRBD2	TGTGCCAGCAGTGATCAATATAGCGGGGGGGGCAATGAGCAGTTCTTC	CASSDQYSGGGNEQFF
TRBJ2-2	few	TRBV7-7	.	TGTGCTAGCAGCACTGAGCAGTGGGCCGGGGAGCTGTTTTTT	CASSTEQWAGELFF